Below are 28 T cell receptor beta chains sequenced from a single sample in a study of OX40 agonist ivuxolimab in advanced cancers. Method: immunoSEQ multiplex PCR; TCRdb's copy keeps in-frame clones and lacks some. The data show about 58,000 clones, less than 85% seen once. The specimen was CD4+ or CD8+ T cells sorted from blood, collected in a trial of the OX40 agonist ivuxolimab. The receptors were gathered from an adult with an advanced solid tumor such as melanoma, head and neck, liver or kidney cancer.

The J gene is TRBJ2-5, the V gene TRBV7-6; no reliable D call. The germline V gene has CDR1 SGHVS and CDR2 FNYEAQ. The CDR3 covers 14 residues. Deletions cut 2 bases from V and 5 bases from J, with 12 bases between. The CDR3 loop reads CASSLQATGETQYF. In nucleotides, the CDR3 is TGTGCCAGCAGCTTACAGGCTACCGGGGAGACCCAGTACTTC.

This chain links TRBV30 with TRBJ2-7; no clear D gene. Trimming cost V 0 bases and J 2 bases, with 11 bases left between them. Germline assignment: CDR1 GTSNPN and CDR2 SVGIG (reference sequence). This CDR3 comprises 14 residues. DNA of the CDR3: TGTGCCTGGAGTGTTCGAGGAGTCACCTACGAGCAGTACTTC. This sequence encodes CAWSVRGVTYEQYF. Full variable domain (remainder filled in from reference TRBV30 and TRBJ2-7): SQTIHQWPATLVQPVGSPLSLECTVEGTSNPNLYWYRQAAGRGLQLLFYSVGIGQISSEVPQNLSASRPQDRQFILSSKKLLLSDSGFYLCAWSVRGVTYEQYFGPGTRLTVT.

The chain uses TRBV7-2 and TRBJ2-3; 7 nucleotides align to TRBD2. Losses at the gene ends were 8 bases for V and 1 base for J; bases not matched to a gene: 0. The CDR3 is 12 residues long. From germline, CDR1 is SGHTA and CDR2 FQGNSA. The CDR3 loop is CASGGGTDTQYF. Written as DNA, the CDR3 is TGTGCCAGCGGGGGGGGCACAGATACGCAGTATTTT.

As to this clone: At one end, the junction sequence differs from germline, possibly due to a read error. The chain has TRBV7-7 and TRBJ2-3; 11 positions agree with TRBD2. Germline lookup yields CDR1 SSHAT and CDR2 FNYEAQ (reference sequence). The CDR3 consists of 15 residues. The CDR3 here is CASSLLAGGPDTQYF. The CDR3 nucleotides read TGTGCTAGCAGCTTATTAGCGGGGGGGCCAGATACGCAGTATTTT.

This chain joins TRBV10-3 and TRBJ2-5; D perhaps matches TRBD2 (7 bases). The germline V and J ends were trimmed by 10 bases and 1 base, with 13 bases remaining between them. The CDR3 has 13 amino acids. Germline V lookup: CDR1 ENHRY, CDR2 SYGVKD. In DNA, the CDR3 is TGTGCCACCCAGGGGAGGGTCCAAGAGACCCAGTACTTC. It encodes CATQGRVQETQYF.

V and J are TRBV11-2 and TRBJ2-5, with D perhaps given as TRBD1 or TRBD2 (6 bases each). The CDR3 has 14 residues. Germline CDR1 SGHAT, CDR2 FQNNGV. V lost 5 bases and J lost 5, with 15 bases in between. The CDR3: CASSHWGAGETQYF. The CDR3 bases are TGTGCCAGCAGCCATTGGGGGGCAGGCGAGACCCAGTACTTC. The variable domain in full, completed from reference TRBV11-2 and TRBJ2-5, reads EAGVAQSPRYKIIEKRQSVAFWCNPISGHATLYWYQQILGQGPKLLIQFQNNGVVDDSQLPKDRFSAERLKGVDSTLKIQPAKLEDSAVYLCASSHWGAGETQYFGPGTRLLVL.

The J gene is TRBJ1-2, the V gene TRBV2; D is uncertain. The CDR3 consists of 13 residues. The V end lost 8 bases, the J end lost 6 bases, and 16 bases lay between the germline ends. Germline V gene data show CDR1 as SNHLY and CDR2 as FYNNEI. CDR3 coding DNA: TGTGCCAGCGCGGCTTTTGCCTATGATGGCTACACCTTC. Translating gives CASAAFAYDGYTF.

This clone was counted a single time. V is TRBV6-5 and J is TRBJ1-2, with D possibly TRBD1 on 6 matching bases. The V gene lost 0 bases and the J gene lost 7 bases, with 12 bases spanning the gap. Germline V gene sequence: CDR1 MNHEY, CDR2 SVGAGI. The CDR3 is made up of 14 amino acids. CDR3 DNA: TGTGCCAGCAGTTACTCGAGTAGGGGGTCTGGCTACACCTTC. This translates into CASSYSSRGSGYTF.

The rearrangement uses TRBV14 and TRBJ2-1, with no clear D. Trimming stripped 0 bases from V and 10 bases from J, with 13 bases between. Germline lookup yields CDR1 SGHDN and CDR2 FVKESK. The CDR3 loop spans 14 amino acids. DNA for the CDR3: TGTGCCAGCAGCCAAGATTACCCAGAACTGGAGCAGTTCTTC. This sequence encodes CASSQDYPELEQFF.

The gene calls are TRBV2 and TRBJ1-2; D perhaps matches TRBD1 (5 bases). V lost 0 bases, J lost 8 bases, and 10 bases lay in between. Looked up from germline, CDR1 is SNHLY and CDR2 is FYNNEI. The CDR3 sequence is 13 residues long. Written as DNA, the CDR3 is TGTGCCAGCAGTGAAGCTGGACACGGGGGCTACACCTTC. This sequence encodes CASSEAGHGGYTF. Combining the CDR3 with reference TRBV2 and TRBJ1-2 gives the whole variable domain EPEVTQTPSHQVTQMGQEVILRCVPISNHLYFYWYRQILGQKVEFLVSFYNNEISEKSEIFDDQFSVERPDGSNFTLKIRSTKLEDSAMYFCASSEAGHGGYTFGSGTRLTVV.

The CDR3 here is CASSSQGGNTGELFF. CDR3 DNA: TGTGCCAGCAGCTCACAGGGGGGAAACACCGGGGAGCTGTTTTTT. The chain couples TRBV7-3 to TRBJ2-2; 8 bases fit TRBD1. Germline values: CDR1 SGHTA, CDR2 FQGTGA. After removal of 4 bases from V and 2 bases from J, the junction contained 3 bases not matched to a gene. The CDR3 consists of 15 residues. Filled out from reference TRBV7-3 and TRBJ2-2, the complete variable domain reads GAGVSQTPSNKVTEKGKYVELRCDPISGHTALYWYRQSLGQGPEFLIYFQGTGAADDSGLPNDRFFAVRPEGSVSTLKIQRTERGDSAVYLCASSSQGGNTGELFFGEGSRLTVL.

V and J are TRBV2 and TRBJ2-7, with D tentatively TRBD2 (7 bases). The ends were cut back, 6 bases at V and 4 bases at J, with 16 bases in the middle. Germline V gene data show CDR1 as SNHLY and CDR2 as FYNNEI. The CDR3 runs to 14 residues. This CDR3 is CASRGGLHFYEQYF. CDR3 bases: TGTGCCAGCAGGGGGGGGCTCCACTTTTACGAGCAGTACTTC. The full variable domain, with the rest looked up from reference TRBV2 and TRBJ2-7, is EPEVTQTPSHQVTQMGQEVILRCVPISNHLYFYWYRQILGQKVEFLVSFYNNEISEKSEIFDDQFSVERPDGSNFTLKIRSTKLEDSAMYFCASRGGLHFYEQYFGPGTRLTVT.

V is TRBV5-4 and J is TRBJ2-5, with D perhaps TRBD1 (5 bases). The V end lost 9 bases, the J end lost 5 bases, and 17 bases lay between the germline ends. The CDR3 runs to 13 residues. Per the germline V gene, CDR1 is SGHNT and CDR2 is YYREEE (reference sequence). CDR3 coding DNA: TGTGCCACCTCCCCTCAGGGTCGGGAGACCCAGTACTTC. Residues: CATSPQGRETQYF.

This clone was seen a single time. CDR3 residues: CASSSGTGSYEQYF. The CDR3 region has the DNA TGTGCCAGCAGCTCCGGGACAGGGTCATACGAGCAGTACTTC. The V gene is TRBV6-5, the J gene TRBJ2-7, with 9 positions matching TRBD1. The CDR3 is made up of 14 amino acids. V lost 6 bases, J lost 4 bases, and 7 bases stayed unmatched. Germline V gene lookup returns CDR1 MNHEY and CDR2 SVGAGI.

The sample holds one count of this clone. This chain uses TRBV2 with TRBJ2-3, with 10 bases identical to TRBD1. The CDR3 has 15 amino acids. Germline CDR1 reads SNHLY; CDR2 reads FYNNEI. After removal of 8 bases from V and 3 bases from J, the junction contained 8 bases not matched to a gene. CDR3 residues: CASLRTGGRTDTQYF. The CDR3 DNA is TGTGCCAGCCTAAGGACAGGGGGAAGGACAGATACGCAGTATTTT.

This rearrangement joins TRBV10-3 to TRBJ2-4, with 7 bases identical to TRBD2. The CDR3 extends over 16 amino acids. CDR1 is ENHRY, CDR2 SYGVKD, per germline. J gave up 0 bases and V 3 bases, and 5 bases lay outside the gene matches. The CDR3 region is CAISDPAGLAKNIQYF. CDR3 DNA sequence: TGTGCCATCAGTGACCCAGCGGGGCTAGCCAAAAACATTCAGTACTTC.

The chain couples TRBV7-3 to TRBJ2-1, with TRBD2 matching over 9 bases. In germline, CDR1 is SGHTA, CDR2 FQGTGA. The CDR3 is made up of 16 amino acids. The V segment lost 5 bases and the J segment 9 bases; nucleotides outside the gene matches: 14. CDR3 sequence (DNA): TGTGCCAGCAGCCGGCAAGCCAGCGGGGGGCAGGCTGAGCAGTTCTTC. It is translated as CASSRQASGGQAEQFF.

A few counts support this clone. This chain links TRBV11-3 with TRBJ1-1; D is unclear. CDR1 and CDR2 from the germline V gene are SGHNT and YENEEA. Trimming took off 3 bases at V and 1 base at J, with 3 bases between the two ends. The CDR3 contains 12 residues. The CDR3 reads CASSFENTEAFF. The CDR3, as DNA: TGTGCCAGCAGCTTCGAGAACACTGAAGCTTTCTTT.

Here the CDR3 DNA reads TGTGCCAGCAGAGACACAGGGGTTCTCGGCTATGGCTACACCTTC. It translates to CASRDTGVLGYGYTF. V usage is TRBV28 and J usage is TRBJ1-2; TRBD1 matches 7 bases. The V segment lost 6 bases and the J segment 4 bases; nucleotides outside the gene matches: 11. The CDR3 length is 15 residues. Germline V CDR1 and CDR2: MDHEN, SYDVKM.

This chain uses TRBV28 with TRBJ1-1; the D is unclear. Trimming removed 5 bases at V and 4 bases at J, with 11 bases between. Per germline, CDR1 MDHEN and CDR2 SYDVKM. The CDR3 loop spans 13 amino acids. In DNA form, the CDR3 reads TGTGCCAGCAGTCCCAGTACGGGCACTGAAGCTTTCTTT. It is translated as CASSPSTGTEAFF.

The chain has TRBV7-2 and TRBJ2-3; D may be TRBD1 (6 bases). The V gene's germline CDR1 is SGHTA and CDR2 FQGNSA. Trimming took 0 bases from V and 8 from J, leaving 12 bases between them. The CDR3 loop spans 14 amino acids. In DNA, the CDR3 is TGTGCCAGCAGCTTAGCCCAGGGGAGTAGTACGCAGTATTTT. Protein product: CASSLAQGSSTQYF. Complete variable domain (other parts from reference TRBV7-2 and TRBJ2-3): GAGVSQSPSNKVTEKGKDVELRCDPISGHTALYWYRQSLGQGLEFLIYFQGNSAPDKSGLPSDRFSAERTGGSVSTLTIQRTQQEDSAVYLCASSLAQGSSTQYFGPGTRLTVL.

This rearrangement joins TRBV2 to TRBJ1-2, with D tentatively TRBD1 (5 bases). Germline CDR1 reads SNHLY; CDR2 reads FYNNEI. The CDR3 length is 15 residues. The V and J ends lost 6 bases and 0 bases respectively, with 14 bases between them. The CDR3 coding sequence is TGTGCCAGCAGCGCCCCGGCGGGGGCTAACTATGGCTACACCTTC. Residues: CASSAPAGANYGYTF.

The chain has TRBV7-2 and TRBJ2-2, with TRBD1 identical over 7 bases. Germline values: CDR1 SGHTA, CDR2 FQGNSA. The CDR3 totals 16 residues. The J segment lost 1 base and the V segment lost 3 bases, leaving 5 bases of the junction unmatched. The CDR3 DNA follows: TGTGCCAGCAGCTTTAGGGGGCCCGTGAACACCGGGGAGCTGTTTTTT. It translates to CASSFRGPVNTGELFF.

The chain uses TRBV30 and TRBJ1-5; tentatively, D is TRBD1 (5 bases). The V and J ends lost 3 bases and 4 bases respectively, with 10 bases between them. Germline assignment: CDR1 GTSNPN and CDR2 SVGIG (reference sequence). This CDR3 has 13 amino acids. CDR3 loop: CAWSGGDNQPQHF. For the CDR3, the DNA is TGTGCCTGGAGCGGAGGGGATAATCAGCCCCAGCATTTT.

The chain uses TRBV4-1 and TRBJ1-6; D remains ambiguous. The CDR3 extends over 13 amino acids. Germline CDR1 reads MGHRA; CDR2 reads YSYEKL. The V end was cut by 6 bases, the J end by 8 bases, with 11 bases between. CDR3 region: CASRRVPDSPLHF. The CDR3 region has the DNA TGCGCCAGCAGGCGGGTACCGGATTCACCCCTCCACTTT.

CDR3 in DNA: TGTGCCAGCTCACCACCCGGGACAGGGTCCGAGCAGTACTTC. Its protein product is CASSPPGTGSEQYF. The V call is TRBV18, the J call TRBJ2-7; TRBD1 matches 9 bases. After removal of 0 bases from V and 6 bases from J, the junction contained 3 bases not matched to a gene. There are 14 residues in the CDR3. Germline V CDR1 and CDR2: KGHSH, LQKENI.

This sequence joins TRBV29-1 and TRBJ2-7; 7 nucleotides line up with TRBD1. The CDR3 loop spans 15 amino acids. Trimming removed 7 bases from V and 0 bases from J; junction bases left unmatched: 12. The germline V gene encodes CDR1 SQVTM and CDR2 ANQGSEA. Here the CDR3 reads CSARPQGPSSYEQYF. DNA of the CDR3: TGCAGCGCCAGACCACAGGGGCCCTCCTCCTACGAGCAGTACTTC.

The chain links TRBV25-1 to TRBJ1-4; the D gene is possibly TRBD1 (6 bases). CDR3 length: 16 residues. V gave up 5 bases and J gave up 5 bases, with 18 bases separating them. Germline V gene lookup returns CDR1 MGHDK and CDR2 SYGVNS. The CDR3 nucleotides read TGTGCCAGCAGTTTACAGGGAGTCGGGCGGAATGAAAAACTGTTTTTT. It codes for CASSLQGVGRNEKLFF.